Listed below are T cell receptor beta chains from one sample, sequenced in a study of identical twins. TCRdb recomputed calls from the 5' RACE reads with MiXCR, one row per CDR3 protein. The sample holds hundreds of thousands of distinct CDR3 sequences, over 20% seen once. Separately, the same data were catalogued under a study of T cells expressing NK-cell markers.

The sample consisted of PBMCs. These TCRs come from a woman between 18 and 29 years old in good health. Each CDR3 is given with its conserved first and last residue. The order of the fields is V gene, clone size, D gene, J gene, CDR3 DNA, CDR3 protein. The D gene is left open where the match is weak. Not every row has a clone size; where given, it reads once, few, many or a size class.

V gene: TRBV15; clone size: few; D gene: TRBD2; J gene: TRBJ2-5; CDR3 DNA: TGTGCCACCAGCAGATTTACTAGCGGGAGGCAAGAGACCCAGTACTTC; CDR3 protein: CATSRFTSGRQETQYF
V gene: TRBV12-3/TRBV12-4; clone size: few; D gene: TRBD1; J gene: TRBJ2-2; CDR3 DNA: TGTGCCAGCAGTTTGGGACAGGGCTACACCGGGGAGCTGTTTTTT; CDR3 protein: CASSLGQGYTGELFF
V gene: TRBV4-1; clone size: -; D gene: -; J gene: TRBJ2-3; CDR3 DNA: TGCGCCAGCAGCCAACGTGGACGAGAAAACACAGATACGCAGTATTTT; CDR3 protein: CASSQRGRENTDTQYF
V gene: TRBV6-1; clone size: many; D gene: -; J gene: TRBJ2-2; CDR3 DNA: TGTGCCAGCAGTCCCCCGGCGACCGGGGAGCTGTTTTTT; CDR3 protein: CASSPPATGELFF
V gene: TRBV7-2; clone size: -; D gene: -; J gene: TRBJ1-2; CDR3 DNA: TGTGCCAGCAGCTTTGGGAGAGACAACTATGGCTACACCTTC; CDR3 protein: CASSFGRDNYGYTF
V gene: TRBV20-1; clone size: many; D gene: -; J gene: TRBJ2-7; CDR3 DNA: TGCAGTGCTGGGAGGACGGATACCGAGCAGTACTTC; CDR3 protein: CSAGRTDTEQYF
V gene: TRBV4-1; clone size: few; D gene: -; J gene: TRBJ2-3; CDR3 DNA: TGCGCCAGCAGCCAAGTTCGGGGGTCAGATACGCAGTATTTT; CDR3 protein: CASSQVRGSDTQYF
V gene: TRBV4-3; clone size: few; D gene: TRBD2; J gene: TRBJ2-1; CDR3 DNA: TGCGCCAGCAGCCAGGGACTAGCGGGAGTTGAGCAGTTCTTC; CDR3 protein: CASSQGLAGVEQFF
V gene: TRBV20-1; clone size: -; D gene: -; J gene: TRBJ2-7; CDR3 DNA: TGCAGTGCTAGAACTCTAGCCATCCACGAGCAGTACTTC; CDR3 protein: CSARTLAIHEQYF
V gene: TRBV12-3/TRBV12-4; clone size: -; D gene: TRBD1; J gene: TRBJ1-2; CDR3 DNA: TGTGCCAGCAGTACCAGACAGGGGTTGGGTAGTGGCTACACCTTC; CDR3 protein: CASSTRQGLGSGYTF
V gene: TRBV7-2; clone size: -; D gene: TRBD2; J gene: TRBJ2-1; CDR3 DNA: TGTGCCAGCAGCTTAGCGGCGGGTGCTAGCGGGAAGGGGCAGTTCTTC; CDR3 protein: CASSLAAGASGKGQFF
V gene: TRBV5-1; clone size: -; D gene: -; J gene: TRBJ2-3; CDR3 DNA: TGCGCCAGCAGCTTGTATGGCCTAGCTTCGGCTACGCAGTATTTT; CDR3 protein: CASSLYGLASATQYF
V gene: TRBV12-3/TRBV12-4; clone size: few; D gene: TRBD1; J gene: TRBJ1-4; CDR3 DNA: TGTGCCAGCAGTTGGACAGGGAGGGGGGAAAAACTGTTTTTT; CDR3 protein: CASSWTGRGEKLFF
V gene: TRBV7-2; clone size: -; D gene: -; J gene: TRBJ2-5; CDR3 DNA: TGTGCCAGCAGCTCCCAGTCGGCTAGACGAGGGGAGACCCAGTACTTC; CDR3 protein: CASSSQSARRGETQYF
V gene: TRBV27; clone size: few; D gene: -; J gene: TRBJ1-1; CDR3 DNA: TGTGCCAGCAGTTTATCGGCAGGGGTGAACACTGAAGCTTTCTTT; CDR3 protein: CASSLSAGVNTEAFF
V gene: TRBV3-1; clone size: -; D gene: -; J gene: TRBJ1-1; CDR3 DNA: TGTGCCAGCAGCCGGGCAGCCATGAACACTGAAGCTTTCTTT; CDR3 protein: CASSRAAMNTEAFF
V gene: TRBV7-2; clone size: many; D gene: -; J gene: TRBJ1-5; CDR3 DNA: TGTGCCAGCAGCTTATGGGGGGATCAGCCCCAGCATTTT; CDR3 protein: CASSLWGDQPQHF
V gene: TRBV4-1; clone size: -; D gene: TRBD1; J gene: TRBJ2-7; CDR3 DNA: TGCGCCAGCAGCCAAGGACACGGGACAGGGCAACTGGGGCAGTACTTC; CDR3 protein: CASSQGHGTGQLGQYF
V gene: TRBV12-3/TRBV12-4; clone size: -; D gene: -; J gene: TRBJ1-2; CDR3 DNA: TGTGCCAGCGCACAGGGCCCCCTCTATGGCTACACCTTC; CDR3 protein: CASAQGPLYGYTF
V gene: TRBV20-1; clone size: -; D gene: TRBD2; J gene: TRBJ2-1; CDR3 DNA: TGCAGTGCTAGAGATCCCCGGGGGGGCCAGGAGCAGTTCTTC; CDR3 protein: CSARDPRGGQEQFF
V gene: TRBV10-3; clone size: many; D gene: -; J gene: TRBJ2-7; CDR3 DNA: TGTGCCATCAGTGACAGATACTACGAGCAGTACTTC; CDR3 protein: CAISDRYYEQYF
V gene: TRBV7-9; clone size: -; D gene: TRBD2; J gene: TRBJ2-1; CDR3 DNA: TGTGCCAGCAGCTTAGCGCTTCGGGCGGGGGGGCGGAATGAGCAGTTCTTC; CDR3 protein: CASSLALRAGGRNEQFF
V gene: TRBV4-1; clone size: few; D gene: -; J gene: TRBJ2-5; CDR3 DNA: TGCGCCAGCAGCCGCCTCCGGGACGTGGAGACCCAGTACTTC; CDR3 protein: CASSRLRDVETQYF
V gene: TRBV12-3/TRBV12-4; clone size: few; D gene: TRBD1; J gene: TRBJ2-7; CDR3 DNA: TGTGCCAGCAGCAAAGGACAGGGCTACGAGCAGTACTTC; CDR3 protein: CASSKGQGYEQYF
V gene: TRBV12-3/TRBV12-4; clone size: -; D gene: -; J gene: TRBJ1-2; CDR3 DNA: TGTGCCAGCAGTATGCGTGGGTCCGATGGCTACACCTTC; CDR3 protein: CASSMRGSDGYTF
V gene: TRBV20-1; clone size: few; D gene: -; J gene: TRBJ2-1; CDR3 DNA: TGCAGTGCTAGTGGAGGATTAAATGAGCAGTTCTTC; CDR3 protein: CSASGGLNEQFF